This T cell receptor beta chain was profiled in a study of blood T cell repertoires in COVID-19. Study background: Sources were T cells, B-cell-depleted T cells, or PBMCs; the material itself was cDNA or gDNA.

In the authors' workflow: Nucleated cell counts were estimated from reference gene primer amplification. Profiled with immunoSEQ multiplex PCR; TCRdb holds only in-frame clones, not every one. The V and J calls and clone size were taken over from that table, and D and trimming were inferred from the DNA. The sample has more than 70,000 clones, 90% to 95% seen once. This CDR3 contains 16 residues. This chain uses TRBV21-1 with TRBJ1-1; TRBD1, the table's D call, was not compared with the DNA. TRBV21-1 represents a pseudogene. Input material: peripheral blood. This sequence originates from a woman aged 45-59 years in a cohort sampled during active COVID-19. CDR3 coding DNA: TGTGCCAGCAGAACCAGAATATACACAATTCGCACTGAAGCTTTCTTT. Amino acids: CASRTRIYTIRTEAFF.